Listed here is a single TCR beta chain. This clonotype was detected many times. Its antigen is unknown. Qualities for individual bases were not recorded, and no much larger clone is one base off. The entry originates in a study of spatial heterogeneity in lung cancer (dated by TCRdb to the late 2010s). Notes on the research overall: More beta-chain than alpha-chain transcripts were consistently detected, likely reflecting higher beta-chain transcript abundance. Nonsynonymous mutation counts, determined by whole-exome sequencing of tumor tissue, were related to features of the TCR repertoire. At surgery, hundreds of tumor regions, 61 to 75 matched nontumor lung samples and 56 PBMC samples were TCR-sequenced for both alpha and beta chains. In the raw uncorrected reads, each unique combination of TCR and UMI appeared more than ten times on average. TCR alpha and beta repertoires were quantitatively compared across multiple tumor regions, matched nontumor lung and blood in non-small cell lung cancer. Points the paper makes about the study in general: Confirming at a functional level the hypothesis that regional TCRs recognize regional mutations was considered to require additional single-cell paired TCR alpha and beta sequencing. Ubiquitous expanded tumor TCRs were found in blood more often at tumor resection than at routine follow-up.

The library came from 5' RACE. The sequencing machine was a NextSeq 500. The TCR library protocol attached a unique molecular identifier to each TCR cDNA molecule to allow correction of PCR and sequencing errors. The paper's data handling went like this. Decombinator tools were used for TCR identification, UMI-based error correction and CDR3 extraction. Expanded TCRs were defined as those above a frequency of 2 per 1,000, corresponding to the top 1% of the tumor frequency distribution. Renyi diversity was calculated using the R vegan package after each repertoire was subsampled 100 times to 5,000 TCRs. CDR3 similarity networks were built from amino acid triplet string-kernel similarity, connecting CDR3s with pairwise similarity above 0.82. TCRdb reprocessing: public reads trimmed at Q25 with fastp, clones called with MiXCR, in-frame beta chains kept. Each CDR3 protein appears once, grouped with its most common genes and DNA. The V and J calls shown here were made by TCRdb, not taken from the authors' results. The sample table shows about 92,000 distinct CDR3 sequences, and around 12% are seen once. The ten largest clones take up 35% to 45% of the sample.

This specimen's time point label, interpreted: sample taken at primary tumor resection. Donors were 70 or so patients with early-stage, untreated non-small cell lung cancer from the lung TRACERx cohort. Without any cell sorting, TCR sequencing was performed on whole RNA extracted either from tumor and nontumor lung tissue or from cryopreserved PBMC samples. Only patients with enough RNA available from two or more tumor regions were chosen for TCR sequencing. From cysteine to phenylalanine, the CDR3 is 13 amino acids long. The sequence is cut down to CDR3 DNA, 39 bases in frame from base 1. V drops 4 bases and J drops 6 bases, leaving 12 bases in between. The germline V gene encodes CDR1 MNHEY and CDR2 SVGEGT.

The rearrangement joined TRBV6-2 or TRBV6-3 to TRBJ1-1, with an unclear D gene assignment. The sample was PBMCs, taken at surgery. This receptor was identified in a male donor with early-stage non-small cell lung cancer. The CDR3 reads as follows: CASSSYTISEAFF. The base sequence is TGTGCCAGCAGTTCGTATACAATCTCTGAAGCTTTCTTT.